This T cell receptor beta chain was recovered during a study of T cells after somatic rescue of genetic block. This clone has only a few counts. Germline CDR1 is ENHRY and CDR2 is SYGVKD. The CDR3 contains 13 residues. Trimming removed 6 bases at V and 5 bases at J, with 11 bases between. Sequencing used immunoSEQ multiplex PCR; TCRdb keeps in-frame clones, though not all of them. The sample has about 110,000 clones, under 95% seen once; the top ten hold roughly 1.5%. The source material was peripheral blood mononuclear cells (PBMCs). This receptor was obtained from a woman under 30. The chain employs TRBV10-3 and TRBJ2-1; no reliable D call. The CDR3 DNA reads TGTGCCATCAGGGTTAATTCGGACAATGAGCAGTTCTTC. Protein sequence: CAIRVNSDNEQFF.